The present T cell receptor beta chain was sequenced within a study of spatial heterogeneity in lung cancer. Overall study: Sequence detection consistently recorded a greater number of beta-chain than alpha-chain sequences.

In its sample, this clonotype is medium-sized. Trimming took 0 bases from V and 6 from J, leaving 6 bases between them. From germline, CDR1 is SQVTM and CDR2 ANQGSEA. This CDR3 is 12 amino acids long. Time point denoted: sample taken at primary tumor resection. The input material, whole RNA from tumor, nontumor lung or frozen PBMC, was sequenced unsorted. Every TCR cDNA molecule bore a unique molecular identifier. MiXCR, applied by TCRdb to the 5' RACE reads, yields one record per CDR3 protein. The table shows thousands of distinct CDR3 sequences, with approximately 5% occurring only once. The chain carries TRBV29-1 and TRBJ1-5; D is uncertain. The TCR sequence derives from a female donor with early-stage non-small cell lung cancer. Material: normal lung tissue next to the tumor, obtained at surgery. In DNA, the CDR3 is TGCAGCGTTGAAGATACTGGTCAGCCCCAGCATTTT. This gives the protein CSVEDTGQPQHF. Supplemented by reference TRBV29-1 and TRBJ1-5, the full variable domain reads SAVISQKPSRDICQRGTSLTIQCQVDSQVTMMFWYRQQPGQSLTLIATANQGSEATYESGFVIDKFPISRPNLTFSTLTVSNMSPEDSSIYLCSVEDTGQPQHFGDGTRLSIL.